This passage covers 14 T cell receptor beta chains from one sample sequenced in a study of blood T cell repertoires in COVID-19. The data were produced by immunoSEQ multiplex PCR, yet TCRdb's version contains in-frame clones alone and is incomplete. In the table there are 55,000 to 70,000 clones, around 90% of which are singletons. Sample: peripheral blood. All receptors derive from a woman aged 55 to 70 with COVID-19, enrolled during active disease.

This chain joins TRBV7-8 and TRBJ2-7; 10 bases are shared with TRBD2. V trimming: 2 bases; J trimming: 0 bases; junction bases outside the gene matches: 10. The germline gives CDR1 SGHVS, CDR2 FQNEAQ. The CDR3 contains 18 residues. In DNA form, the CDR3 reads TGTGCCAGCAGCTTAAACCCGCCACTAGCGGGAAACTCCTACGAGCAGTACTTC. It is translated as CASSLNPPLAGNSYEQYF. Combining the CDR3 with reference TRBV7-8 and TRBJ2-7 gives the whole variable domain GAGVSQSPRYKVAKRGQDVALRCDPISGHVSLFWYQQALGQGPEFLTYFQNEAQLDKSGLPSDRFFAERPEGSVSTLKIQRTQQEDSAVYLCASSLNPPLAGNSYEQYFGPGTRLTVT.

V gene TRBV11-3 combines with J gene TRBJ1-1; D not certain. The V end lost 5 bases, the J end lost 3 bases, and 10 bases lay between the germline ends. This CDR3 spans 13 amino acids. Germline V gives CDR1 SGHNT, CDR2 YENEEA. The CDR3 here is CASSKEVDTEAFF. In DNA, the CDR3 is TGTGCCAGCAGCAAGGAGGTTGACACTGAAGCTTTCTTT.

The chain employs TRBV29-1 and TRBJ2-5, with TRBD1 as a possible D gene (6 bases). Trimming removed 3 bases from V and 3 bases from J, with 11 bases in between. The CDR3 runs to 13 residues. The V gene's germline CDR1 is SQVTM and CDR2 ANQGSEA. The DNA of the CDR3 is TGCAGCGTTGATAAAGCAGGGGAAGAGACCCAGTACTTC. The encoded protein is CSVDKAGEETQYF.

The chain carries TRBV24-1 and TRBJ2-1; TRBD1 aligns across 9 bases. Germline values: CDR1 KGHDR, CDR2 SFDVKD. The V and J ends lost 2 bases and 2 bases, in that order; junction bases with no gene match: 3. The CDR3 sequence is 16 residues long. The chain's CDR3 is CATSDSGTGTYNEQFF. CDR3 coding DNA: TGTGCCACCAGTGATTCCGGGACAGGGACCTACAATGAGCAGTTCTTC.

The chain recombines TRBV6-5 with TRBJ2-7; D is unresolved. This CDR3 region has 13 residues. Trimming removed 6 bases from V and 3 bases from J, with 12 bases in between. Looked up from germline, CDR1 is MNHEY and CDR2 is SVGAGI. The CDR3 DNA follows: TGTGCCAGCAGCAGACTGGATTTCTACGAGCAGTACTTC. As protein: CASSRLDFYEQYF.

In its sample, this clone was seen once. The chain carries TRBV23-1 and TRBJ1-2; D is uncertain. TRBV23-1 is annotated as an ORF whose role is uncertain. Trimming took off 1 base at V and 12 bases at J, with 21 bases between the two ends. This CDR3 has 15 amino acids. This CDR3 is CASSQFRDRGRWHTF. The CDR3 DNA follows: TGCGCCAGCAGTCAATTTCGGGATCGGGGTCGATGGCACACCTTC.

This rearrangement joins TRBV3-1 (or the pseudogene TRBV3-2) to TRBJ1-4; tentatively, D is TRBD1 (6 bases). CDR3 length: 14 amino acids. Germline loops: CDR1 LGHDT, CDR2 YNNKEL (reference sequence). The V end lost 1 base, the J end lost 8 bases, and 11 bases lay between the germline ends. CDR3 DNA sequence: TGTGCCAGCAGCCAAGGGACAGTATCGGAAAAACTGTTTTTT. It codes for CASSQGTVSEKLFF.

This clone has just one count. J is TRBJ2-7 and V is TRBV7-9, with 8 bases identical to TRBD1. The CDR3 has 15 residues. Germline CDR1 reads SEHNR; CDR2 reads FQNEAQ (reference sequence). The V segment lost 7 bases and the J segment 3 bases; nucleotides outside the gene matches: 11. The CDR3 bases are TGTGCCAGCACCGAGGCGCAGGGGGCTCACTACGAGCAGTACTTC. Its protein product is CASTEAQGAHYEQYF.

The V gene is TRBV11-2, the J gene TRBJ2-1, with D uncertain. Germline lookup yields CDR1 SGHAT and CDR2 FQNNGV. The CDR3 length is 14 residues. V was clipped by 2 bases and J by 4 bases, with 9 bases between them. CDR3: CASSLMTAYNEQFF. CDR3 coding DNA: TGTGCCAGCAGCTTAATGACTGCGTACAATGAGCAGTTCTTC.

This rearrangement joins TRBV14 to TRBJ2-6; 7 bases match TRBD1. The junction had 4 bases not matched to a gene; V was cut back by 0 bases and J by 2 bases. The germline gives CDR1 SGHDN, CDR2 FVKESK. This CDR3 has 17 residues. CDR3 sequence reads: CASSQEQGTAGANVLTF. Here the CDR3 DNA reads TGTGCCAGCAGCCAAGAACAGGGGACCGCTGGGGCCAACGTCCTGACTTTC.

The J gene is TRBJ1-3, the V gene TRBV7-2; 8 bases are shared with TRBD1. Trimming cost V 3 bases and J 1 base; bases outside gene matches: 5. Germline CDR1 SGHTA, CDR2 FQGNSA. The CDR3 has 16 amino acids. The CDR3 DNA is TGTGCCAGCAGCTTGGACAGGGCTCAGTCTGGAAACACCATATATTTT. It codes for CASSLDRAQSGNTIYF. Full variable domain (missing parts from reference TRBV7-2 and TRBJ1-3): GAGVSQSPSNKVTEKGKDVELRCDPISGHTALYWYRQSLGQGLEFLIYFQGNSAPDKSGLPSDRFSAERTGGSVSTLTIQRTQQEDSAVYLCASSLDRAQSGNTIYFGEGSWLTVV.

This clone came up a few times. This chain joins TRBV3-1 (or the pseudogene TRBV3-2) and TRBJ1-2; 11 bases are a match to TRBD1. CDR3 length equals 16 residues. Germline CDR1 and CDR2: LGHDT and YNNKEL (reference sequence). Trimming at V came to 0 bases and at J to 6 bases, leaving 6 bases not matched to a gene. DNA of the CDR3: TGTGCCAGCAGCCAAGATTGGGGACAGGGGGGAGATGGCTACACCTTC. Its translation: CASSQDWGQGGDGYTF.

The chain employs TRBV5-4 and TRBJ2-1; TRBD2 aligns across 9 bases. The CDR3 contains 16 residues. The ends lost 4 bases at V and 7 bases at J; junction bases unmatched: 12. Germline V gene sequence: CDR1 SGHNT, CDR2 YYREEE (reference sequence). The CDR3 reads CASSRTGAGGRNEQFF. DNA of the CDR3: TGTGCCAGCAGCCGCACAGGGGCGGGAGGGCGGAATGAGCAGTTCTTC.

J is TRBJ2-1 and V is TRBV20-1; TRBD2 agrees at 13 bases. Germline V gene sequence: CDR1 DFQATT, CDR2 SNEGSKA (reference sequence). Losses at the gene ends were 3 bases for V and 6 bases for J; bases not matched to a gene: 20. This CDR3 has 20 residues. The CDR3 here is CSASPGTSGGARSMGNEQFF. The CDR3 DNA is TGCAGTGCTAGTCCCGGAACTAGCGGGGGGGCCCGGTCGATGGGCAATGAGCAGTTCTTC.